Listed below are T cell receptor beta chains from one sample, sequenced in a study of T cell changes during pregnancy in multiple sclerosis. This table comes from immunoSEQ multiplex PCR, and its TCRdb copy is limited to in-frame clones, with some not included. The profile shows 78,000 or so clones, 90% to 95% of them singletons. The sample here was peripheral blood, taken before pregnancy. The source is a female donor with multiple sclerosis, enrolled in a pregnancy study. The CDR3 runs from the conserved cysteine through the conserved F or W. A D gene is named only where the DNA matches it firmly. Expanded clones are given a class, and other clones once, few, many or no size at all.

abundance	v_gene	d_gene	j_gene	CDR3nt	CDR3aa
.	TRBV19	TRBD1	TRBJ2-3	TGTGCCAGTAGTATGGGACAGGGGGCAGATACGCAGTATTTT	CASSMGQGADTQYF
.	TRBV11-2	TRBD2	TRBJ2-4	TGTGCCAGCAGGTCCGGGACTAGCGGGAACATTCAGTACTTC	CASRSGTSGNIQYF
.	TRBV5-1	.	TRBJ2-7	TGCGCCAGCCGAGAACTCTACGAGCAGTACTTC	CASRELYEQYF
.	TRBV6-4	.	TRBJ2-3	TGTGCCAGCAGTCGTTCCCGGGAGTCAGATACGCAGTATTTT	CASSRSRESDTQYF
once	TRBV6-1	TRBD1	TRBJ2-7	TGTGCCAGCAGTGAAGCCTCGACAGGGCTGGGGTACGAGCAGTACTTC	CASSEASTGLGYEQYF
.	TRBV27	.	TRBJ2-1	TGTGCCAGCAGACCCCTCGGGGGACCCTCCAATGAGCAGTTCTTC	CASRPLGGPSNEQFF
.	TRBV5-1	.	TRBJ2-1	TGCGCCAGCAGCTTACAAGACAATGAGCAGTTCTTC	CASSLQDNEQFF
.	TRBV6-1	TRBD1	TRBJ2-4	TGTGCCAGCAGTGAAGAAGGGACAGCCGTAGCCAAAAACATTCAGTACTTC	CASSEEGTAVAKNIQYF
.	TRBV5-4	TRBD1	TRBJ2-7	TGTGCCAGCAGCTTTGCAGGGGGCTTACGGAGCTACGAGCAGTACTTC	CASSFAGGLRSYEQYF
.	TRBV27	TRBD1	TRBJ1-1	TGTGCCAGCAGTACGACAGGGAGGACTGAAGCTTTCTTT	CASSTTGRTEAFF
.	TRBV10-3	TRBD1	TRBJ2-7	TGTGCCATCAGTGATGAAACCGGGACAGGAACATACGAGCAGTACTTC	CAISDETGTGTYEQYF
.	TRBV14	TRBD2	TRBJ2-3	TGTGCCAGCAGCCAAAGGACTAGCGGGAGAGATACGCAGTATTTT	CASSQRTSGRDTQYF
.	TRBV5-1	.	TRBJ1-3	TGCGCCAGCAGTCGGGAGTACCTCGACACCATATATTTT	CASSREYLDTIYF
.	TRBV28	.	TRBJ1-3	TGTGCCAGCAGTTTATTGAGCTCTGGAAACACCATATATTTT	CASSLLSSGNTIYF
.	TRBV4-1	TRBD1	TRBJ2-7	TGCGCCAGCAGCGACAGGACAGGGGGGGTCTACGAGCAGTACTTC	CASSDRTGGVYEQYF
few	TRBV21-1	.	TRBJ2-2	TGTGCCAGCAGTTATGGGGAGCTGTTTTTT	CASSYGELFF
.	TRBV5-1	TRBD1	TRBJ2-3	TGCGCCAGCAGCTCCAATCGGGACAGATACACAGATACGCAGTATTTT	CASSSNRDRYTDTQYF
.	TRBV7-2	.	TRBJ2-5	TGTGCCAGCAGCCCAAGCGGACTCGCACAAGAGACCCAGTACTTC	CASSPSGLAQETQYF
.	TRBV27	.	TRBJ1-5	TGTGCCAGCAGGTCCTTGAGGGGGAATCAGCCCCAGCATTTT	CASRSLRGNQPQHF
.	TRBV28	.	TRBJ1-1	TGTGCCAGCAGTTTATTGCAGGAGGTGAACACTGAAGCTTTCTTT	CASSLLQEVNTEAFF
.	TRBV5-6	.	TRBJ2-7	TGTGCCAGCAGCTTGGAAGAGAACTACGAGCAGTACTTC	CASSLEENYEQYF
.	TRBV7-2	TRBD1	TRBJ2-7	TGTGCCAGCAGCTTCGCCGGGACAGGGAAGGAGCAGTACTTC	CASSFAGTGKEQYF
.	TRBV5-1	TRBD2	TRBJ2-3	TGCGCCAGCAGCTTGGGCGCATTTCGCGGGAGGGGGGCTGATACGCAGTATTTT	CASSLGAFRGRGADTQYF
.	TRBV2	TRBD2	TRBJ2-7	TGTGCCAGCCGCGTGGAGGGCGGCGGGAGTCACGAGCAGTACTTC	CASRVEGGGSHEQYF
.	TRBV29-1	TRBD2	TRBJ2-3	TGCAGCGCCCCCCGGGGTAGCGGGAGGGCAGAACCCACTAATACGCAGTATTTT	CSAPRGSGRAEPTNTQYF